The 10 T cell receptor beta chains reported below all come from one sample, sequenced in a study of shared clonotypes between healthy human individuals. The repertoire was sequenced with immunoSEQ multiplex PCR; TCRdb's copy has only in-frame clones and lacks some. The table lists 600,000 to 800,000 clones, approximately 72% of them singletons. The sample was memory CD4+ T cells sorted from blood. Documented subset: CD45RA-negative fraction. The receptors originated from a woman aged 25 to 45 in good health.

The CDR3 nucleotides are TGTGCCAGCAGGAATAGCGGACGGAATGAGCAGTTCTTC. Encoded protein: CASRNSGRNEQFF. The rearrangement links TRBV7-9 to TRBJ2-1; tentative D call: TRBD2 (6 bases). The CDR3 spans 13 residues. The germline V gene has CDR1 SEHNR and CDR2 FQNEAQ (reference sequence). V gave up 6 bases and J gave up 7 bases, with 13 bases separating them.

This clone turned up a few times. This chain uses TRBV7-3 with TRBJ2-2; 9 positions match TRBD1. Germline V gene lookup returns CDR1 SGHTA and CDR2 FQGTGA. The V and J ends lost 5 bases and 5 bases, in that order; junction bases with no gene match: 12. This CDR3 comprises 17 residues. The DNA for the CDR3 is TGTGCCAGCAGCCCCGTGGGGACAGGGTTCGGAACCGGGGAGCTGTTTTTT. Amino acids: CASSPVGTGFGTGELFF. Combining the CDR3 with reference TRBV7-3 and TRBJ2-2 gives the whole variable domain GAGVSQTPSNKVTEKGKYVELRCDPISGHTALYWYRQSLGQGPEFLIYFQGTGAADDSGLPNDRFFAVRPEGSVSTLKIQRTERGDSAVYLCASSPVGTGFGTGELFFGEGSRLTVL.

DNA of the CDR3: TGCGCCAGCGCGGACAGCGCCTACGAGCAGTACTTC. Protein product: CASADSAYEQYF. V gene TRBV5-1 combines with J gene TRBJ2-7, with TRBD1 as a possible D gene (6 bases). Trimming pared 7 bases from V and 2 bases from J, leaving 10 bases between. Looked up from germline, CDR1 is SGHRS and CDR2 is YFSETQ. The CDR3 length is 12 residues.

The V gene is TRBV19, the J gene TRBJ2-3, with unresolved D. The CDR3 extends over 13 amino acids. Per germline, CDR1 LNHDA and CDR2 SQIVND (reference sequence). The V end was cut by 7 bases, the J end by 2 bases, with 10 bases between. CDR3 region: CASTGFFTDTQYF. CDR3 in DNA: TGTGCCAGTACAGGCTTCTTCACAGATACGCAGTATTTT.

This chain uses TRBV29-1 with TRBJ2-1; D remains ambiguous. The length of the CDR3 is 12 residues. Looked up from germline, CDR1 is SQVTM and CDR2 is ANQGSEA. Trimming cost V 3 bases and J 4 bases, with 7 bases left between them. CDR3 sequence reads: CSVDKLYNEQFF. As DNA, the CDR3 is TGCAGCGTTGATAAGCTATACAATGAGCAGTTCTTC.

This clone was detected only a few times. The chain recombines TRBV7-2 with TRBJ1-5; D is unclear. CDR1 and CDR2 (germline): SGHTA, FQGNSA. The CDR3 contains 16 residues. V lost 5 bases and J lost 0, with 14 bases in between. The CDR3, as DNA: TGTGCCAGCAGCCCATGGACGGACTATAGCAATCAGCCCCAGCATTTT. Encoded protein: CASSPWTDYSNQPQHF.

This clone was found many times. V is TRBV30 and J is TRBJ2-1, with 9 bases that match TRBD2. The CDR3 sequence is 14 residues long. Losses at the gene ends were 5 bases for V and 1 base for J; bases not matched to a gene: 3. Germline CDR1 and CDR2: GTSNPN and SVGIG (reference sequence). In DNA, the CDR3 is TGTGCCTGGGGAGCGGGAGGTTCCTACAATGAGCAGTTCTTC. Encoded protein: CAWGAGGSYNEQFF.

This chain joins TRBV28 and TRBJ1-4; the D gene is possibly TRBD1 (5 bases). Germline CDR1 reads MDHEN; CDR2 reads SYDVKM. CDR3 length: 16 amino acids. Between the trimmed V and J ends, which lost 1 base and 10 bases, there was a span of 19 bases. DNA of the CDR3: TGTGCCAGCAGTTTATATTGGGGGACTAACGATGGAAAACTGTTTTTT. This translates into CASSLYWGTNDGKLFF.

The chain has TRBV7-9 and TRBJ2-6; D remains unclear. Trimming stripped 2 bases from V and 4 bases from J, with 15 bases between. In germline, CDR1 is SEHNR, CDR2 FQNEAQ (reference sequence). CDR3 size: 17 residues. For the CDR3, the DNA is TGTGCCAGCAGCTTAAACCCCCGAACGTCGGGGGCCAACGTCCTGACTTTC. This encodes CASSLNPRTSGANVLTF.

V and J are TRBV11-2 and TRBJ2-5; D is unclear. Trimming took off 5 bases at V and 0 bases at J, with 10 bases between the two ends. This CDR3 contains 14 residues. Germline CDR1 and CDR2: SGHAT and FQNNGV. The chain's CDR3 is CASSAGSNQETQYF. The CDR3 coding sequence is TGTGCCAGCAGCGCCGGCAGTAACCAAGAGACCCAGTACTTC.